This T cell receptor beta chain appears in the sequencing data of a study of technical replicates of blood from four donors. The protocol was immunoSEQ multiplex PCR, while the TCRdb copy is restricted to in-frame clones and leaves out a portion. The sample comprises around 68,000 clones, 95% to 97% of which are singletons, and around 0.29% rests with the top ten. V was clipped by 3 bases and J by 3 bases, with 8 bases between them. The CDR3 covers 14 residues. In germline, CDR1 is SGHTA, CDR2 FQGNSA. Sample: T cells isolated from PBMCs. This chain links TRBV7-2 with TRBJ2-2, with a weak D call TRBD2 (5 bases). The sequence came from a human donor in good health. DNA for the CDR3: TGTGCCAGCAGCTTCAACGGGGACACCGGGGAGCTGTTTTTT. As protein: CASSFNGDTGELFF.